This TCR beta chain was captured in a study of blood T cells in healthy people across ages. With a J-beta primer mix and a sample-barcoded 5' primer, a second PCR ran about 7 to 12 cycles. TCRdb ran MiXCR on the 5' RACE reads and lists one entry per CDR3 protein. The sample contains over 1,300,000 distinct CDR3 sequences, 55% to 75% of which appear only once. Only a few counts were recorded for this clonotype. Germline V gene data show CDR1 as SGHRS and CDR2 as YFSETQ. The CDR3 is made up of 15 amino acids. V was pared by 0 bases and J by 4 bases, with 11 bases between. The chain carries TRBV5-1 and TRBJ2-1; the D gene is possibly TRBD1 (5 bases). The source is a man younger than 30 in good health. The sequencing input was blood. CDR3 residues: CASSLESGKYNEQFF. The CDR3 DNA sequence: TGCGCCAGCAGCTTGGAATCAGGGAAATACAATGAGCAGTTCTTC.